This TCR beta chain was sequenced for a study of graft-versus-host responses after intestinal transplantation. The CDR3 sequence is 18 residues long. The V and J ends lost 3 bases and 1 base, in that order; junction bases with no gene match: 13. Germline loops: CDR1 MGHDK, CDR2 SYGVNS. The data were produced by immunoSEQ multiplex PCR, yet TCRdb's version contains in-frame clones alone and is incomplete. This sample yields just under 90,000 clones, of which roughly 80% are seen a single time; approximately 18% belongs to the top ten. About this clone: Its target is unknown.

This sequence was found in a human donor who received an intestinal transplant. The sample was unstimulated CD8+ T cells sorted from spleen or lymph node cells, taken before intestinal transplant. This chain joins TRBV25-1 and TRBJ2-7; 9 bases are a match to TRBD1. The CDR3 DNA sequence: TGTGCCAGCAGTGATCCATACAAGGACAGGGGCCTATCCTACGAGCAGTACTTC. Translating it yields CASSDPYKDRGLSYEQYF.